The clone carrying this T cell receptor (beta chain) was detected many times. Its antigen is unidentified. The data are from a study of regulatory T cells in long-lasting Graves disease. Findings of the study overall: For persistent Graves' patients, TCR diversity was lower than for newly diagnosed ones.

The authors built TCR beta libraries using iRepertoire HTBI primers and Arm-PCR of CDR3 regions. In TCRdb, the multiplex PCR reads were re-called with MiXCR into one record per CDR3 protein. This repertoire shows some 320,000 distinct CDR3 sequences, 18% found once; its top ten account for about 40%. As to time point: newly diagnosed GD, antithyroid drugs for less than 3 months. From PBMCs, RNA was extracted and then used to make the TCR library. The CDR3 is made up of 12 amino acids. Germline V CDR1 and CDR2: ENHRY, SYGVKD. The germline V and J ends were trimmed by 10 bases and 7 bases, with 11 bases remaining between them.

V usage is TRBV10-3 and J usage is TRBJ1-6; D gene unclear. The sample was peripheral blood mononuclear cells (PBMCs), taken at new diagnosis, from a patient treated with antithyroid drugs. The sequence came from a female donor with Graves disease. This chain's CDR3 is CASKFPNSPLHF. The CDR3 nucleotides read TGTGCCAGTAAATTTCCAAATTCACCCCTCCACTTT.